The 17 T cell receptor beta chains given below trace back to one sample, sequenced in a study of radiation and T cells in renal cell carcinoma. Assay: immunoSEQ multiplex PCR; the TCRdb copy retains only in-frame clones and omits some. The sample yields about 90,000 clones, 85% seen once. Stated time point: blood 4 weeks post-SBRT, at nephrectomy. Treatment in this sample: 15 Gy SBRT to primary tumor, nephrectomy 4 weeks later. The sample here was blood, taken from a patient whose treatment included radiotherapy and nephrectomy. Source of these receptors: a man aged 50 or older with renal cell carcinoma.

The chain's CDR3 is CANEGEYEQFF. CDR3 bases: TGTGCCAACGAGGGGGAGTATGAGCAGTTCTTC. The chain carries TRBV2 and TRBJ2-1; TRBD1 is a possible D gene (6 bases). Trimming took 10 bases from V and 8 from J, leaving 12 bases between them. The CDR3 sequence is 11 residues long. Germline CDR1 and CDR2: SNHLY and FYNNEI.

The rearrangement links TRBV7-9 to TRBJ1-5, with D unresolved. Germline-derived CDR1 and CDR2 are SEHNR and FQNEAQ (reference sequence). V lost 1 base and J lost 7, with 11 bases in between. This CDR3 has 14 residues. The CDR3 here is CASSLDSRRQPQHF. DNA for the CDR3: TGTGCCAGCAGCTTAGACTCAAGAAGGCAGCCCCAGCATTTT.

The genes are TRBV28 and TRBJ2-1, with D unresolved. Trimming pared 7 bases from V and 4 bases from J, leaving 11 bases between. Germline V gene lookup returns CDR1 MDHEN and CDR2 SYDVKM. This CDR3 contains 13 residues. The CDR3 region has the DNA TGTGCCAGCAAGTCGCAGCAATACAATGAGCAGTTCTTC. This translates into CASKSQQYNEQFF.

This clone was observed a single time. The rearrangement joins TRBV2 to TRBJ2-5; D is undetermined. The ends were cut back, 8 bases at V and 3 bases at J, with 10 bases in the middle. Germline V CDR1 and CDR2: SNHLY, FYNNEI. This CDR3 is built from 12 residues. In DNA, the CDR3 is TGTGCCAGCGGCCAGGTCGAAGAGACCCAGTACTTC. Its translation is CASGQVEETQYF.

This clone showed up just a few times. J is TRBJ1-2 and V is TRBV18; D gene uncertain. The CDR3 contains 12 residues. CDR1 KGHSH and CDR2 LQKENI come from the germline V gene. V shed 2 bases and J shed 7 bases, with 8 bases lying between them. CDR3 nucleotides: TGTGCCAGCTCACCAGGGGTAGGTGGCTACACCTTC. Amino acids: CASSPGVGGYTF.

The chain links TRBV5-5 to TRBJ2-7; 8 nucleotides match TRBD1. The CDR3 loop spans 15 amino acids. V lost 4 bases, J lost 2 bases, and 8 bases stayed unmatched. Germline V gives CDR1 SGHKS, CDR2 YYEKEE (reference sequence). The CDR3 DNA follows: TGTGCCAGCAGCCCACAGGGGGAAGGGGCCTACGAGCAGTACTTC. Encoded protein: CASSPQGEGAYEQYF.

The table lists this clone with a count of one. The rearrangement joins TRBV7-9 to TRBJ1-2; 11 bases match TRBD1. The CDR3 has 15 residues. Germline CDR1 reads SEHNR; CDR2 reads FQNEAQ (reference sequence). V was clipped by 4 bases and J by 2 bases; unmatched bases: 3. Here the CDR3 DNA reads TGTGCCAGCAGCTACCGGGACAGGGGGAACTATGGCTACACCTTC. As protein: CASSYRDRGNYGYTF. Based on the CDR3 plus reference TRBV7-9 and TRBJ1-2, the full variable domain is DTGVSQNPRHKITKRGQNVTFRCDPISEHNRLYWYRQTLGQGPEFLTYFQNEAQLEKSRLLSDRFSAERPKGSFSTLEIQRTEQGDSAMYLCASSYRDRGNYGYTFGSGTRLTVV.

This chain links TRBV5-1 with TRBJ1-1, with 9 bases fitting TRBD1. This CDR3 is built from 15 residues. Looked up from germline, CDR1 is SGHRS and CDR2 is YFSETQ. Losses at the gene ends were 4 bases for V and 5 bases for J; bases not matched to a gene: 9. The CDR3 loop reads CASSQIQGASTEAFF. For the CDR3, the DNA is TGCGCCAGCAGCCAGATACAGGGGGCGAGTACTGAAGCTTTCTTT.

This clone was picked up a small number of times. The chain recombines TRBV5-1 with TRBJ2-2, with 10 nucleotides matching TRBD2. The CDR3 extends over 15 amino acids. CDR1 is SGHRS and CDR2 is YFSETQ in the germline V gene. V lost 2 bases, J lost 7 bases, and 5 bases stayed unmatched. CDR3 DNA: TGCGCCAGCAGCTTCCTAGCGGGGGATGACGGGGAGCTGTTTTTT. Protein sequence: CASSFLAGDDGELFF.

The V gene is TRBV4-3, the J gene TRBJ2-5; D might be TRBD1 (6 bases). The assigned J gene may be wrong: the sequence end matches TRBJ2-7 better. CDR1 and CDR2 from the germline V gene are LGHNA and YSLEER. The CDR3 has 17 residues. In DNA, the CDR3 is TGCGCCAGCAGCCAAGATCATGGACTGGGGGCCTCCTACGAGCAGTACTTC. It yields the protein CASSQDHGLGASYEQYF.

The chain recombines TRBV5-1 with TRBJ1-2, with D perhaps TRBD1 (6 bases). The CDR3 consists of 13 residues. V gave up 0 bases and J gave up 4 bases, with 7 bases separating them. Germline CDR1 SGHRS, CDR2 YFSETQ. The CDR3 sequence is CASSLVDSYGYTF. The CDR3 DNA is TGCGCCAGCAGCTTGGTGGACAGCTATGGCTACACCTTC.

The chain uses TRBV2 and TRBJ1-5; D remains ambiguous. Germline lookup yields CDR1 SNHLY and CDR2 FYNNEI. Trimming took 5 bases from V and 2 from J, leaving 10 bases between them. The CDR3 spans 14 residues. This chain's CDR3 is CASSSGFRNQPQHF. As DNA, the CDR3 is TGTGCCAGCAGTTCCGGGTTCCGCAATCAGCCCCAGCATTTT.

The V and J genes are TRBV5-1 and TRBJ1-3; D is unresolved. The CDR3 consists of 15 residues. CDR1 SGHRS and CDR2 YFSETQ come from the germline V gene. Deletions cut 0 bases from V and 0 bases from J, with 7 bases between. The CDR3 nucleotides are TGCGCCAGCAGCTTGGCCGGAAGCTCTGGAAACACCATATATTTT. It encodes CASSLAGSSGNTIYF.

The chain employs TRBV2 and TRBJ1-5; D is possibly TRBD1 (5 bases). Germline lookup yields CDR1 SNHLY and CDR2 FYNNEI. The CDR3 length is 15 residues. The V gene lost 7 bases and the J gene lost 0 bases, with 13 bases spanning the gap. CDR3 sequence reads: CASTRRGGSNQPQHF. The CDR3 DNA sequence: TGTGCCAGCACCAGGAGGGGTGGTAGCAATCAGCCCCAGCATTTT.

This clone was found a few times. V gene TRBV7-9 combines with J gene TRBJ1-2; TRBD1 matches at 8 bases. V dropped 6 bases and J dropped 4; count of bases not matched to a gene: 10. The germline gives CDR1 SEHNR, CDR2 FQNEAQ (reference sequence). This CDR3 region has 15 residues. As DNA, the CDR3 is TGTGCCAGCAGTTTTGAAAGCAGGGGGCTCTATGGCTACACCTTC. Translation gives CASSFESRGLYGYTF. The full variable domain, rest sourced from reference TRBV7-9 and TRBJ1-2, is DTGVSQNPRHKITKRGQNVTFRCDPISEHNRLYWYRQTLGQGPEFLTYFQNEAQLEKSRLLSDRFSAERPKGSFSTLEIQRTEQGDSAMYLCASSFESRGLYGYTFGSGTRLTVV.

The J gene is TRBJ1-1, the V gene TRBV30; weak D call: TRBD1 (6 bases). Per the germline V gene, CDR1 is GTSNPN and CDR2 is SVGIG (reference sequence). The V gene lost 1 base and the J gene lost 9 bases, with 18 bases spanning the gap. The CDR3 loop spans 14 amino acids. The CDR3 DNA is TGTGCCTGGAGTGAATCACGGGACAACCGAAAAGCTTTCTTT. It codes for CAWSESRDNRKAFF.

This clone was seen more than once but under ten times. The J gene is TRBJ1-4, the V gene TRBV30; TRBD1 matches 8 bases. In germline, CDR1 is GTSNPN, CDR2 SVGIG (reference sequence). The CDR3 extends over 13 amino acids. V lost 2 bases to trimming and J lost 6 bases; unmatched junction nucleotides: 2. The CDR3, as DNA: TGTGCCTGGAGTACAGGGGGACATGAAAAACTGTTTTTT. Protein product: CAWSTGGHEKLFF. Variable domain in full (rest from reference TRBV30 and TRBJ1-4): SQTIHQWPATLVQPVGSPLSLECTVEGTSNPNLYWYRQAAGRGLQLLFYSVGIGQISSEVPQNLSASRPQDRQFILSSKKLLLSDSGFYLCAWSTGGHEKLFFGSGTQLSVL.